What follows describes a single T cell receptor beta chain. Its antigen is unidentified. Profiled with immunoSEQ multiplex PCR; TCRdb holds only in-frame clones, not every one. Of 100,000 to 130,000 clones listed, around 85% are singletons. This sample is drawn from a study of cytomegalovirus exposure and HLA in healthy donors. Study observations and caveats: Rarity held for most TCR sequences, but there were some public TCRs that occurred in many donors. Under in vitro conditions, a few CMV-associated chains were confirmed as specific for CMV antigens.

Separate from the 666-subject first cohort, the 120-subject validation cohort was the one that the donors belonged to. Trimming took 0 bases from V and 4 from J, leaving 7 bases between them. The CDR3 is made up of 13 amino acids. Germline assignment: CDR1 SGDLS and CDR2 YYNGEE. The genes are TRBV9 and TRBJ1-1; possible D gene TRBD1, 5 bases. The sequenced material came from PBMCs. This sequence originates from a woman between 18 and 29 years old in good health and CMV-seronegative. Written as DNA, the CDR3 is TGTGCCAGCAGCGTAGGGGGCACCACTGAAGCTTTCTTT. Translated, it gives CASSVGGTTEAFF. Full variable domain (outside the CDR3, taken from reference TRBV9 and TRBJ1-1): DSGVTQTPKHLITATGQRVTLRCSPRSGDLSVYWYQQSLDQGLQFLIQYYNGEERAKGNILERFSAQQFPDLHSELNLSSLELGDSALYFCASSVGGTTEAFFGQGTRLTVV.